The 8 T cell receptor beta chains in this list originate from one sample, sequenced in a study of blood T cell repertoires in COVID-19. The table came from immunoSEQ multiplex PCR; TCRdb's copy has only in-frame clones and leaves some out. This table has 200,000 to 250,000 clones, roughly four fifths appearing once. Material for sequencing was peripheral blood. Receptors originate from a woman in her forties or fifties with acute or convalescent COVID-19.

The CDR3 sequence: CASSLVTGGPYEQYF. CDR3 DNA sequence: TGTGCCAGCAGCTTAGTGACAGGGGGTCCCTACGAGCAGTACTTC. V is TRBV7-9 and J is TRBJ2-7; 9 nucleotides align to TRBD1. CDR1 SEHNR and CDR2 FQNEAQ come from the germline V gene (reference sequence). The V segment lost 1 base and the J segment 2 bases; nucleotides outside the gene matches: 3. The CDR3 loop spans 15 amino acids.

The sample holds a few counts of this clone. The CDR3 region is CASSESTEGFGYTF. Written as DNA, the CDR3 is TGCGCCAGCAGTGAGTCGACTGAGGGATTTGGCTACACCTTC. The chain joins TRBV10-1 to TRBJ1-2; D is uncertain. Germline CDR1 is WNHNN and CDR2 is SYGVQD (reference sequence). This CDR3 contains 14 residues. Trimming removed 0 bases at V and 7 bases at J, with 12 bases between.

This chain links TRBV11-2 with TRBJ2-2, with D perhaps TRBD2 (5 bases). V shed 5 bases and J shed 6 bases, with 10 bases lying between them. The CDR3 runs 13 residues. Germline V gene sequence: CDR1 SGHAT, CDR2 FQNNGV. CDR3 region: CASSLAGPGELFF. The CDR3 DNA reads as TGTGCCAGCAGCCTGGCGGGTCCCGGGGAGCTGTTTTTT.

The chain carries TRBV4-2 and TRBJ2-3, with 7 bases identical to TRBD1. The CDR3 covers 15 residues. The V and J ends lost 0 bases and 2 bases, in that order; junction bases with no gene match: 2. The germline gives CDR1 LGHNA, CDR2 YNFKEQ. This CDR3 reads CASSQEGQFTDTQYF. CDR3 in DNA: TGTGCCAGCAGCCAAGAGGGACAGTTCACAGATACGCAGTATTTT.

This clone has a handful of counts. The chain joins TRBV3-1 (or the pseudogene TRBV3-2) to TRBJ1-2; the D is unclear. The CDR3 has 15 residues. V was pared by 1 base and J by 4 bases, with 13 bases between. Germline CDR1 LGHDT, CDR2 YNNKEL (reference sequence). The CDR3 DNA is TGTGCCAGCAGCCAAGGCGGCGCGGGATCCTATGGCTACACCTTC. Translated, it gives CASSQGGAGSYGYTF.

This chain joins TRBV7-3 and TRBJ2-1; 8 nucleotides agree with TRBD2. Losses at the gene ends were 2 bases for V and 3 bases for J; bases not matched to a gene: 3. The CDR3 consists of 15 residues. The germline V gene has CDR1 SGHTA and CDR2 FQGTGA. CDR3 residues: CASSLYGTSYNEQFF. As DNA, the CDR3 is TGTGCCAGCAGCTTATACGGGACTAGCTACAATGAGCAGTTCTTC.

The chain combines TRBV7-8 with TRBJ1-1, with a possible D match to TRBD1 (6 bases). CDR1 SGHVS and CDR2 FQNEAQ come from the germline V gene. The CDR3 is 17 amino acids. V lost 1 base and J 1 base, leaving 16 bases between the germline ends. CDR3 nucleotide sequence: TGTGCCAGCAGCTTAGTTCCCCAGGGGTTTGGGAACACTGAAGCTTTCTTT. Translation gives CASSLVPQGFGNTEAFF.

The rearrangement links TRBV7-2 to TRBJ2-7; no definite D call. Deletions cut 5 bases from V and 1 base from J, with 18 bases between. The germline CDR1 and CDR2 sequences are SGHTA and FQGNSA. The CDR3 runs 16 residues. CDR3 protein: CASSPGPARNSYEQYF. The CDR3 DNA sequence: TGTGCCAGCAGCCCAGGCCCCGCGCGTAATTCCTACGAGCAGTACTTC.